This T cell receptor beta chain was documented in a study of PD-1 blockade in classical Hodgkin lymphoma (dated by TCRdb to 2018 to 2020). A note on the overall study: Nivolumab dosing was 3 mg/kg intravenously every 2 weeks, continuing until either disease progression or unacceptable toxicity. The study used CyTOF and TCR beta sequencing to define a peripheral blood immune signature of response to PD-1 blockade in classical Hodgkin lymphoma. Results and caveats for the whole study, not just this receptor: Among trial patients, those achieving complete response had baseline diversity similar to that of newly diagnosed patients, while diversity was significantly lower in partial responders and progressors. The study was restricted to a single clinical trial cohort, and the causes of repertoire differences, possibly disease activity or prior therapy, were left undefined. A significant rise by C4D1 was seen in CD4+ but not CD8+ TCR diversity (p=0.0027 vs p=0.16), with the rise being most apparent in complete responders (p=0.02). Baseline TCR diversity was reported to be lower in newly diagnosed patients than in healthy donors and to be lower still in relapsed/refractory patients. Lower diversity was seen in patients whose nivolumab began less than 1 year after ASCT, and these patients were left out of later analyses so that immune reconstitution would not confound the results.

The Qiagen DNeasy kit was used to extract genomic DNA from unsorted PBMCs and from the negatively selected CD4+ and CD8+ fractions. TCR beta CDR3 regions were subjected to amplification by immunoSEQ multiplex PCR with primers that anneal to V and J segments. Amplification bias was minimized using a synthetic immune receptor repertoire, and residual bias was removed computationally after sequencing. The authors processed their data as follows. Repertoire diversity was quantified as the Shannon entropy index using custom Python scripts. Unsorted, CD4+ and CD8+ repertoires were examined separately, except in combined analyses, for which CD4+ and CD8+ sequences were merged in silico. A clone counted as expanded when the clone's frequency after treatment rose at least 2-fold relative to C1D1, and clones undetected at baseline were given a pseudocount of 0.5. Clones with 0 or 1 copy at C1D1 were classified as singleton clones, and clones with 2 or more copies were classified as non-singleton clones. Clones expanded in unsorted samples were annotated as CD4+, CD8+ or unknown by matching protein sequences in sorted samples from the same patient. Wilcoxon tests on paired samples were used to test diversity changes from C1D1 to C4D1. Imported from immuneACCESS, the table was reduced by TCRdb to in-frame sequences with V and J called. These copies leave out some clones; in studies compared against another copy, an unresolved V gene accounts for under half, and the cause of the remainder is not known. V and J calls and clone size come straight from that table; D and trimming were deduced from the DNA. The sample table shows some 33,000 clones, and 65% to 85% are seen once. Roughly 17% of the sample is taken by the ten largest.

A word on this clone: Its antigen is still unknown. The sample holds no much larger clone one base away, and base qualities are not on file.

The meaning of the sample's time point label: cycle 4 day 1 (C4D1), after more than five weeks of nivolumab. Relapse after autologous stem cell transplantation had occurred in all trial patients, and cohorts A, B and C were distinguished by prior brentuximab vedotin exposure. The trial cohort included 55 to 65 patients with relapsed/refractory classical Hodgkin lymphoma, and each patient had a best overall response of complete response, partial response or progressive disease. Single-agent nivolumab was administered to trial patients in the multi-cohort phase II CheckMate 205 trial. Best overall response was determined by an independent review committee according to the 2007 International Working Group response criteria. Trial PBMCs were collected immediately before nivolumab initiation (C1D1) and during therapy at cycle 2 day 1 and cycle 4 day 1. Peripheral blood was collected in 8 mL Vacutainer Cell Preparation Tubes, from which PBMCs were isolated by centrifugation and then cryopreserved.

The sample here was peripheral blood mononuclear cells (PBMCs), taken before the fourth cycle of nivolumab. This sequence originates from a human donor with classical Hodgkin lymphoma.

The CDR3 in this case is CASSKQGSTEAFF. The sequenced DNA: TGTGCCAGCAGTAAACAAGGGAGCACTGAAGCTTTCTTT. The rearranged segments are TRBV28 and TRBJ1-1; no D gene is confidently identified. Based on the germline V gene, the CDR1 and CDR2 sequences are MDHEN and SYDVKM. Trimming removed 5 bases from V and 4 bases from J, leaving 11 bases between the germline ends. The CDR3 sequence holds 13 residues, the cysteine and phenylalanine included. The entry retains the CDR3 DNA only, 39 bases that are in frame from base 1.